The 20 T cell receptor beta chains listed next were all sequenced from one sample in a study of T cell repertoires in cytomegalovirus infection. Antigens of these TCRs are unknown. In TCRdb, the reads were re-called with MiXCR into one record per CDR3 protein. The sample records some 920,000 distinct CDR3 sequences, less than 40% being singletons. This material consisted of cultured CD8+ T cells from PBMCs, taken from culture after CMV antigen stimulation. These receptors were collected from a human donor in good health (CMV status not recorded). Some clones in this sample may be carry-over from other donors' samples.

This clonotype was detected only a few times. The chain carries TRBV2 and TRBJ2-1; 9 bases map to TRBD2. Germline V CDR1 and CDR2: SNHLY, FYNNEI. V shed 6 bases and J 7 bases; nucleotides not matched to a gene: 16. The length of the CDR3 is 17 residues. For the CDR3, the DNA is TGTGCCAGCAGCCTGTCGCGTAGCGGGGGCCGCCTTAATGAGCAGTTCTTC. As protein: CASSLSRSGGRLNEQFF.

This clonotype was recorded many times. The chain is built from TRBV7-3 and TRBJ2-1; 10 nucleotides line up with TRBD2. V lost 4 bases and J lost 4; bases outside the gene matches: 4. The germline CDR1 and CDR2 sequences are SGHTA and FQGTGA. This CDR3 has 15 amino acids. CDR3 in amino acids: CASSSGTSVYNEQFF. CDR3 bases: TGTGCCAGCAGCTCGGGGACTAGCGTTTACAATGAGCAGTTCTTC.

This clonotype was seen repeatedly, ten times or more. The chain has TRBV7-9 and TRBJ1-4; TRBD1 might be the D (5 bases). Germline CDR1 and CDR2: SEHNR and FQNEAQ (reference sequence). This CDR3 spans 17 amino acids. V was shortened by 1 base and J by 0 bases, with 12 bases between the two germline ends. CDR3 protein: CASSLGWGETTNEKLFF. The CDR3 bases are TGTGCCAGCAGCTTAGGCTGGGGGGAGACAACTAATGAAAAACTGTTTTTT.

This clonotype was seen repeatedly, ten times or more. The chain joins TRBV7-9 to TRBJ1-2, with 7 bases fitting TRBD1. In germline, CDR1 is SEHNR, CDR2 FQNEAQ (reference sequence). Trimming took 4 bases from V and 3 from J; bases not matched to a gene: 8. The CDR3 extends over 15 amino acids. The CDR3 region is CASSSGNRGDYGYTF. As DNA, the CDR3 is TGTGCCAGCAGCTCCGGCAACAGGGGTGACTATGGCTACACCTTC.

This clonotype showed up just a few times. The rearrangement joins TRBV28 to TRBJ1-1; D is perhaps TRBD1 (5 bases). This CDR3 has 15 residues. V was trimmed by 4 bases and J by 1 base, leaving 13 bases between them. Germline CDR1 reads MDHEN; CDR2 reads SYDVKM. Here the CDR3 reads CASSSRGGTNTEAFF. In nucleotides, the CDR3 is TGTGCCAGCAGTTCCCGGGGAGGGACGAACACTGAAGCTTTCTTT. Filled out from reference TRBV28 and TRBJ1-1, the complete variable domain reads DVKVTQSSRYLVKRTGEKVFLECVQDMDHENMFWYRQDPGLGLRLIYFSYDVKMKEKGDIPEGYSVSREKKERFSLILESASTNQTSMYLCASSSRGGTNTEAFFGQGTRLTVV.

This clonotype was found a few times. The V call is TRBV19, the J call TRBJ1-1; D is uncertain. The CDR3 runs 11 residues. CDR1 LNHDA and CDR2 SQIVND come from the germline V gene (reference sequence). V dropped 10 bases and J dropped 5 bases, with 11 bases sitting between them. CDR3 sequence (DNA): TGTGCCACTTCATACGGGACTGAAGCTTTCTTT. This translates into CATSYGTEAFF.

This clonotype has only a few counts. The V call is TRBV27, the J call TRBJ1-2; TRBD1 agrees at 7 bases. Trimming took 8 bases from V and 4 from J; bases not matched to a gene: 4. CDR3 length: 12 amino acids. Per germline, CDR1 MNHEY and CDR2 SMNVEV (reference sequence). CDR3 bases: TGTGCCAGCGCAGGGGACAGCTATGGCTACACCTTC. It translates to CASAGDSYGYTF.

This clonotype was detected ten times or more. The V gene is TRBV7-6, the J gene TRBJ2-1; 11 positions agree with TRBD2. Germline V gene lookup returns CDR1 SGHVS and CDR2 FNYEAQ. J lost 6 bases, V lost 6 bases, and 7 bases had no gene match. CDR3 size: 15 residues. CDR3 sequence: CASRRLAGGGNEQFF. CDR3 coding DNA: TGTGCCAGCAGGCGCTTAGCGGGGGGGGGCAATGAGCAGTTCTTC.

The chain links TRBV28 to TRBJ2-1; TRBD1 matches at 9 bases. Trimming removed 6 bases from V and 10 bases from J; junction bases left unmatched: 22. The CDR3 runs to 18 residues. Germline-derived CDR1 and CDR2 are MDHEN and SYDVKM. The CDR3 region is CASRDLRDDPRDREEQFF. The CDR3 nucleotides read TGTGCCAGCAGGGATCTACGGGACGACCCGAGGGACAGGGAGGAGCAGTTCTTC.

The CDR3 DNA reads TGTGCCAGCAGTTACAGGGAAACTAACAATGAGCAGTTCTTC. The encoded protein is CASSYRETNNEQFF. The chain joins TRBV6-5 to TRBJ2-1, with no clear D. V was cut by 2 bases and J by 5 bases, with 10 bases left in between. CDR3 length: 14 residues. Germline CDR1 reads MNHEY; CDR2 reads SVGAGI.

The chain combines TRBV12-3 or TRBV12-4 with TRBJ1-4; D possibly corresponds to TRBD1 (6 bases). V shed 5 bases and J shed 6 bases, with 16 bases lying between them. The CDR3 has 15 amino acids. The CDR3 is CASSPRQVVDEKLFF. The CDR3 DNA sequence: TGTGCCAGCAGTCCACGACAGGTGGTGGATGAAAAACTGTTTTTT.

The chain employs TRBV12-3 or TRBV12-4 and TRBJ1-5; the D gene is possibly TRBD1 (5 bases). This CDR3 region has 14 residues. The V end was cut by 3 bases, the J end by 5 bases, with 11 bases between. This CDR3 reads CASSFGGGDQPQHF. The CDR3 region has the DNA TGTGCCAGCAGTTTCGGTGGAGGGGATCAGCCCCAGCATTTT.

This chain links TRBV14 with TRBJ2-7; weak D call: TRBD2 (6 bases). This CDR3 comprises 12 residues. Germline V gene sequence: CDR1 SGHDN, CDR2 FVKESK. Deletions cut 2 bases from V and 10 bases from J, with 12 bases between. DNA for the CDR3: TGTGCCAGCAGCCAAATCGGCGGGAATCAGTACTTC. It yields the protein CASSQIGGNQYF.

The chain links TRBV3-1 to TRBJ2-4; the match to TRBD1 covers 9 bases. The CDR3 is 16 residues long. Germline CDR1 LGHDT, CDR2 YNNKEL (reference sequence). V shed 0 bases, J shed 8 bases, and the junction held 8 bases outside the gene matches. DNA of the CDR3: TGTGCCAGCAGCCAAGAGAAAGAACAGGGGGCTGACATTCAGTACTTC. Its translation is CASSQEKEQGADIQYF. Looking up the rest from reference TRBV3-1 and TRBJ2-4 gives the full variable domain: DTAVSQTPKYLVTQMGNDKSIKCEQNLGHDTMYWYKQDSKKFLKIMFSYNNKELIINETVPNRFSPKSPDKAHLNLHINSLELGDSAVYFCASSQEKEQGADIQYFGAGTRLSVL.

The V gene is TRBV27, the J gene TRBJ2-7; 9 positions agree with TRBD1. This CDR3 contains 15 residues. Germline V gene lookup returns CDR1 MNHEY and CDR2 SMNVEV (reference sequence). The V and J ends lost 6 bases and 3 bases, in that order; junction bases with no gene match: 9. CDR3 loop: CASRFGTGGNYEQYV. The CDR3 DNA reads TGTGCCAGCAGGTTTGGAACAGGGGGCAACTACGAGCAGTACGTC.

This clonotype came up a few times. The chain links TRBV9 to TRBJ1-1; D uncertain. Trimming took off 3 bases at V and 1 base at J, with 13 bases between the two ends. This CDR3 has 15 residues. Germline CDR1 SGDLS, CDR2 YYNGEE. The CDR3 sequence is CASSAQTDSNTEAFF. The DNA of the CDR3 is TGTGCCAGCAGCGCCCAGACGGACTCGAACACTGAAGCTTTCTTT.

The J gene is TRBJ2-1, the V gene TRBV20-1; D possibly corresponds to TRBD2 (6 bases). The CDR3 runs to 16 residues. V was clipped by 6 bases and J by 0 bases, with 18 bases between them. The germline CDR1 and CDR2 sequences are DFQATT and SNEGSKA (reference sequence). CDR3: CSAPPGTVSSYNEQFF. The CDR3 DNA reads as TGCAGTGCGCCCCCGGGGACTGTTAGCTCCTACAATGAGCAGTTCTTC.

The rearrangement links TRBV6-1 to TRBJ1-2; 10 bases are shared with TRBD1. CDR3 length: 15 residues. From germline, CDR1 is MNHNS and CDR2 SASEGT. Germline trimming cut 5 bases from V and 2 bases from J; bases unmatched to any gene: 5. CDR3 amino acids: CASSPRDRGNYGYTF. Here the CDR3 DNA reads TGTGCCAGCAGTCCCCGGGACAGGGGAAACTATGGCTACACCTTC.

This clonotype was counted only a few times. The chain joins TRBV28 to TRBJ2-5; D is undetermined. The V gene's germline CDR1 is MDHEN and CDR2 SYDVKM. The V end lost 5 bases, the J end lost 5 bases, and 12 bases lay between the germline ends. The CDR3 is 13 residues long. The CDR3 spells CASSILDEETQYF. The CDR3 DNA is TGTGCCAGCAGTATCCTGGACGAGGAGACCCAGTACTTC.

The chain recombines TRBV6-1 with TRBJ1-5; 7 bases line up with TRBD1. The germline CDR1 and CDR2 sequences are MNHNS and SASEGT. The ends lost 6 bases at V and 5 bases at J; junction bases unmatched: 7. This CDR3 is built from 14 residues. CDR3 loop: CASSPAGGDQPQHF. CDR3 coding DNA: TGTGCCAGCAGCCCCGCAGGGGGGGATCAGCCCCAGCATTTT.